A single TCR beta chain is shown here with its context. Germline values: CDR1 SEHNR, CDR2 FQNEAQ (reference sequence). Between the trimmed V and J ends, which lost 3 bases and 4 bases, there was a span of 9 bases. The CDR3 totals 13 residues. This entry belongs to a study of T cell changes during pregnancy in multiple sclerosis. Produced via immunoSEQ multiplex PCR; TCRdb's table is partial and in-frame only. The profile covers 50,000 to 70,000 clones, with over 85% appearing a single time and roughly 1.4% taken by the ten largest. This receptor was identified in a female donor with multiple sclerosis, enrolled in a pregnancy study. The sample here was peripheral blood, taken in the second trimester of pregnancy. V is TRBV7-9 and J is TRBJ1-2; D call uncertain. The CDR3 DNA is TGTGCCAGCAGCTTGCAACTCGTCTATGGCTACACCTTC. It codes for CASSLQLVYGYTF.